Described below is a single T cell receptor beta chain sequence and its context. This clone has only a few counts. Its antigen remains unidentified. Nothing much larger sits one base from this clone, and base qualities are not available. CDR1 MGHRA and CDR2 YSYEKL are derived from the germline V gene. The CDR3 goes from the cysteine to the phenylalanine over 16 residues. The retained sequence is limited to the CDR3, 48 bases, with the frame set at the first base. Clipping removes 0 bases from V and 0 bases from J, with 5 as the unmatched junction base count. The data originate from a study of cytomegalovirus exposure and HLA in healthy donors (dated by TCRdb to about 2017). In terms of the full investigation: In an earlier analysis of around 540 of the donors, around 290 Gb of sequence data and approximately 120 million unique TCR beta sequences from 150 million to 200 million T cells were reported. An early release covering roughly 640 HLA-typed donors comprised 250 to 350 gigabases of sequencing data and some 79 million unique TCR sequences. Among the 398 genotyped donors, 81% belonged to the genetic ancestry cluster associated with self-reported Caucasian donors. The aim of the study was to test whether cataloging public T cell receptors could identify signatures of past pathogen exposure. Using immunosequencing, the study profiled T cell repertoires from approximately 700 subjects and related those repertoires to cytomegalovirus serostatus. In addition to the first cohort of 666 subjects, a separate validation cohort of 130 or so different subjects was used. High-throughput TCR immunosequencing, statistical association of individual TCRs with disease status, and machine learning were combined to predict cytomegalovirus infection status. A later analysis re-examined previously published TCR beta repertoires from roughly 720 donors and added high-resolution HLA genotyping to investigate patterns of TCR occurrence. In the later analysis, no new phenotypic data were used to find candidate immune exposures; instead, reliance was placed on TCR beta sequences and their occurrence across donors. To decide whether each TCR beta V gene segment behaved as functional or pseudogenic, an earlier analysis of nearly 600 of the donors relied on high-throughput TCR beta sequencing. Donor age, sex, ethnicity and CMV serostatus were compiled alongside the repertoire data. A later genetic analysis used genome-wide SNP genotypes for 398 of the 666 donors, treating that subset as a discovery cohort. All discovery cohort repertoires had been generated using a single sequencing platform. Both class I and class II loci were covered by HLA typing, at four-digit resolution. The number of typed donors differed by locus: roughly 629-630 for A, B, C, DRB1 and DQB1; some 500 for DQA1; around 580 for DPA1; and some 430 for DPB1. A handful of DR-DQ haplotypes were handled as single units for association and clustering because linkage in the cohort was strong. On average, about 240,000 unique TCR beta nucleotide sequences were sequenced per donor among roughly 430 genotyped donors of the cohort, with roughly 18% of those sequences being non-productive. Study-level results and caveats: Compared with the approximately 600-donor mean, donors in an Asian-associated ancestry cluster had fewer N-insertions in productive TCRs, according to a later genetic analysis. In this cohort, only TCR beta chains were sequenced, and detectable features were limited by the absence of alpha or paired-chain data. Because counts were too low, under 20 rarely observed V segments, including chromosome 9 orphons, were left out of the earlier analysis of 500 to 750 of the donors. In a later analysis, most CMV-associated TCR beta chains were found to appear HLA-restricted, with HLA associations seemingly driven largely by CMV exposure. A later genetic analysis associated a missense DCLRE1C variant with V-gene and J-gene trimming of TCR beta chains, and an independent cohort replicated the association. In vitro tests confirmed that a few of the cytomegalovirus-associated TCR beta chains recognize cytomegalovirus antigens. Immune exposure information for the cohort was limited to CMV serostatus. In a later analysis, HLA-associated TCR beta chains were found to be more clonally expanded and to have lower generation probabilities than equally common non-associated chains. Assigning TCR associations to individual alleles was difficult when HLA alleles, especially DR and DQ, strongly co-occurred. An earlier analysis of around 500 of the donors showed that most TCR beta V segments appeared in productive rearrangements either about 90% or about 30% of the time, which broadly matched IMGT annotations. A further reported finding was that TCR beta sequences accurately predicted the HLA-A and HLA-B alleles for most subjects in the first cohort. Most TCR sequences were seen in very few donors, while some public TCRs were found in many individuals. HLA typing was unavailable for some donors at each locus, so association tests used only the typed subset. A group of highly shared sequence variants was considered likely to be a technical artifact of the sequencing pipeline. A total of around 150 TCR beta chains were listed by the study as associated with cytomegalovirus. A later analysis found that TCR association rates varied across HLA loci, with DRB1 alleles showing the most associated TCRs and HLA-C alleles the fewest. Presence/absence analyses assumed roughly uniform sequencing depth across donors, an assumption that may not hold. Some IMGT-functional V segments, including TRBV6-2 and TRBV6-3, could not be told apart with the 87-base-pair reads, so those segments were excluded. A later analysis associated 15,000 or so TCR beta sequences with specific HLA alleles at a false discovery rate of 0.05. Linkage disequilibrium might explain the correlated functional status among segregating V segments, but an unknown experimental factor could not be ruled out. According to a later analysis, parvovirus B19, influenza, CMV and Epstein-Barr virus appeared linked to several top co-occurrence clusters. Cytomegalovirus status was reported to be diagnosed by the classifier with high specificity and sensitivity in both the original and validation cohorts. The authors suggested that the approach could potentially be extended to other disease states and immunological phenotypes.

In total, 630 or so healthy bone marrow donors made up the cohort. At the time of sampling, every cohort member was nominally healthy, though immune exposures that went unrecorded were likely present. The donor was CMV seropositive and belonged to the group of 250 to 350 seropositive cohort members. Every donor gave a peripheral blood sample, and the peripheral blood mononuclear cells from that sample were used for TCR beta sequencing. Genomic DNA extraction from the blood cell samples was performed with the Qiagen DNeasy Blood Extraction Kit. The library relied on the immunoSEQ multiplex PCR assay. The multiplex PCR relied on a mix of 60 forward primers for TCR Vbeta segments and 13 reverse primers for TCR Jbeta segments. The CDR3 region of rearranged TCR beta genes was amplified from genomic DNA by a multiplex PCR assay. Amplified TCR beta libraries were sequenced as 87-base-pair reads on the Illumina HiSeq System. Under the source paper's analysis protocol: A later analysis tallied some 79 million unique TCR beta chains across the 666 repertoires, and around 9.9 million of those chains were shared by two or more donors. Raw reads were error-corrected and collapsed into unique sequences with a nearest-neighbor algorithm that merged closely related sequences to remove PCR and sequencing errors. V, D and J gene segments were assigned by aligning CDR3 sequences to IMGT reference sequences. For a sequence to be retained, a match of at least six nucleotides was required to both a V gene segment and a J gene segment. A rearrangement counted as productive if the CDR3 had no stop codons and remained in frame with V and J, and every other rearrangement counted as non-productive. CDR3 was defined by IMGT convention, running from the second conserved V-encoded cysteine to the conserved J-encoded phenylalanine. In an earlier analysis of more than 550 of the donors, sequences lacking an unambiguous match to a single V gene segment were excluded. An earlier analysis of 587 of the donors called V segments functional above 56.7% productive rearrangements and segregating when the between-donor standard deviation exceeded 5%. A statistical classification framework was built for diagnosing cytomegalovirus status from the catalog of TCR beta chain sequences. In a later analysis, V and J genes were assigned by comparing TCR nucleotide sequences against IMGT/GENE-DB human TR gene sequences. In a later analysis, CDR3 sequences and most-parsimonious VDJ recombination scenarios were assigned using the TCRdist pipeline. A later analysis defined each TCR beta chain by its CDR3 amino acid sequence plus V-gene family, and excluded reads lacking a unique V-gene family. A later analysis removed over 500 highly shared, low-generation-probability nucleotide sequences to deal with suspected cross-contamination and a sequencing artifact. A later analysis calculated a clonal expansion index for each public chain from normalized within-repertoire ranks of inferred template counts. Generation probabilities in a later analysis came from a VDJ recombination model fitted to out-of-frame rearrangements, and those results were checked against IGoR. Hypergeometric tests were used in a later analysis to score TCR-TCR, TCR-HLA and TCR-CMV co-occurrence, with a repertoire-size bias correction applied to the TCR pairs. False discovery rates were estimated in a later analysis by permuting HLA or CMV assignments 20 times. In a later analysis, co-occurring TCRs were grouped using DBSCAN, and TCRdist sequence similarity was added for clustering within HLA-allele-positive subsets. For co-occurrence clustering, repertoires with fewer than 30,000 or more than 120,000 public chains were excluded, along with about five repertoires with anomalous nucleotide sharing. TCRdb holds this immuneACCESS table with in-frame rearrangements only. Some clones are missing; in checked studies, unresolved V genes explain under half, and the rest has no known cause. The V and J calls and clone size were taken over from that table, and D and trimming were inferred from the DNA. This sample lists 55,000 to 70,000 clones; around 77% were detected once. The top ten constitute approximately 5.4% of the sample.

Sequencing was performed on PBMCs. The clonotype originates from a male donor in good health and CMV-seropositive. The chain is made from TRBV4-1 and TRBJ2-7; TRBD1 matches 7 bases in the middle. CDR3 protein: CASSQEGPGGSYEQYF. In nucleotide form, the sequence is TGCGCCAGCAGCCAAGAGGGCCCAGGGGGCTCCTACGAGCAGTACTTC.